This TCR beta chain was profiled in a study of blood T cell repertoires in COVID-19. Study as a whole: COVID-19 samples, acute and convalescent, were from the United States, Italy and Spain. T cells, B-cell-depleted T cells, or PBMCs provided the cDNA or gDNA that served as material.

CDR3 size: 12 residues. V gave up 1 base and J gave up 5 bases, with 4 bases separating them. CDR1 is MNHEY, CDR2 SVGEGT, per germline. This clone was recorded only once. Per the original data handling: Amplification of reference gene primers provided the estimated nucleated cell counts. Produced via immunoSEQ multiplex PCR; TCRdb's table is partial and in-frame only. Clonal size and the V and J genes are those of that table, whereas D and trimming came from the DNA. The profile covers roughly 87,000 clones, with approximately 84% appearing a single time and around a sixth taken by the ten largest. This rearrangement joins TRBV6-2 or TRBV6-3 to TRBJ2-3; D uncertain. What was sequenced was peripheral blood. The clonotype was recovered from a woman aged 60-70 years with acute or convalescent COVID-19. CDR3: CASSYFLDTQYF. CDR3 in DNA: TGTGCCAGCAGTTACTTCCTAGATACGCAGTATTTT.